Listed here are 10 T cell receptor beta chains from one sample, sequenced in a study of blood T cell dynamics during melanoma immunotherapy. Repertoires were generated with immunoSEQ multiplex PCR, while TCRdb's copy carries only in-frame clones and drops some. The data show 7,000 or so clones, about 78% seen once. Time point defined: pre-treatment baseline. Sequenced material: blood, taken from a patient treated with checkpoint blockade. The receptors shown here come from a human donor with melanoma.

The rearrangement uses TRBV29-1 and TRBJ1-2; D not certain. Trimming cost V 5 bases and J 0 bases, with 10 bases left between them. Germline lookup yields CDR1 SQVTM and CDR2 ANQGSEA. The CDR3 loop spans 13 amino acids. Written as DNA, the CDR3 is TGCAGCGTTTGGGTGGGTTCTAACTATGGCTACACCTTC. Its translation is CSVWVGSNYGYTF.

The chain recombines TRBV4-2 with TRBJ2-2; perhaps TRBD1 as D (6 bases). Germline V gene lookup returns CDR1 LGHNA and CDR2 YNFKEQ. The CDR3 is 15 residues long. V gave up 1 base and J gave up 3 bases, with 9 bases separating them. CDR3 nucleotide sequence: TGTGCCAGCAGCCAAGCAGGGGAAGACACCGGGGAGCTGTTTTTT. Amino acid sequence: CASSQAGEDTGELFF.

This clone was counted only a few times. The chain employs TRBV2 and TRBJ1-5; 9 bases are shared with TRBD1. Germline V gene data show CDR1 as SNHLY and CDR2 as FYNNEI. The J segment lost 2 bases and the V segment lost 5 bases, leaving 1 base of the junction unmatched. The CDR3 sequence is 14 residues long. DNA of the CDR3: TGTGCCAGCAGTCGGACAGGGGGCAATCAGCCCCAGCATTTT. Protein: CASSRTGGNQPQHF. The whole variable domain, filled in from reference TRBV2 and TRBJ1-5, reads EPEVTQTPSHQVTQMGQEVILRCVPISNHLYFYWYRQILGQKVEFLVSFYNNEISEKSEIFDDQFSVERPDGSNFTLKIRSTKLEDSAMYFCASSRTGGNQPQHFGDGTRLSIL.

V gene TRBV6-5 combines with J gene TRBJ2-3; no clear D gene. The germline V gene encodes CDR1 MNHEY and CDR2 SVGAGI. V shed 5 bases and J shed 1 base, with 7 bases lying between them. CDR3 length: 13 amino acids. The CDR3 region is CASSPRGTDTQYF. In DNA, the CDR3 is TGTGCCAGCAGTCCCCGCGGCACAGATACGCAGTATTTT.

The chain links TRBV7-6 to TRBJ2-3; D ambiguous. The CDR3 has 12 residues. CDR1 SGHVS and CDR2 FNYEAQ come from the germline V gene. Trimming pared 5 bases from V and 9 bases from J, leaving 12 bases between. CDR3 coding DNA: TGTGCCAGCAGCCAGGACCTTCTCACGCAGTATTTT. It specifies CASSQDLLTQYF. Combining the CDR3 with reference TRBV7-6 and TRBJ2-3 gives the whole variable domain GAGVSQSPRYKVTKRGQDVALRCDPISGHVSLYWYRQALGQGPEFLTYFNYEAQQDKSGLPNDRFSAERPEGSISTLTIQRTEQRDSAMYRCASSQDLLTQYFGPGTRLTVL.

The table lists this clone with a few counts. For the CDR3, the DNA is TGTGCCAGCAGCTTGAACTACAATGAGCAGTTCTTC. This codes for CASSLNYNEQFF. The chain joins TRBV5-6 to TRBJ2-1; D gene uncertain. The CDR3 has 12 amino acids. Looked up from germline, CDR1 is SGHDT and CDR2 is YYEEEE. Trimming left V 1 base short and J 3 bases short, with 2 bases between. Using reference TRBV5-6 and TRBJ2-1 for the parts outside the CDR3, the full variable domain is DAGVTQSPTHLIKTRGQQVTLRCSPKSGHDTVSWYQQALGQGPQFIFQYYEEEERQRGNFPDRFSGHQFPNYSSELNVNALLLGDSALYLCASSLNYNEQFFGPGTRLTVL.

V usage is TRBV11-1 and J usage is TRBJ1-2; 11 nucleotides line up with TRBD1. CDR1 is SGHAT, CDR2 FQDESV, per germline (reference sequence). Trimming at V came to 4 bases and at J to 4 bases, leaving 5 bases not matched to a gene. The CDR3 covers 15 residues. The CDR3 here is CASSSGQGVTYGYTF. The CDR3 region has the DNA TGTGCCAGCAGCTCGGGACAGGGGGTTACCTATGGCTACACCTTC.

This chain links TRBV7-8 with TRBJ2-3; D not certain. Trimming left V 4 bases short and J 5 bases short, with 7 bases between. Germline-derived CDR1 and CDR2 are SGHVS and FQNEAQ. CDR3 length: 12 amino acids. Here the CDR3 DNA reads TGTGCCAGCAGCTCCCTTAGAGATACGCAGTATTTT. Protein product: CASSSLRDTQYF.

Only one count was recorded for this clone. This chain connects TRBV19 to TRBJ1-5, with TRBD1 as a possible D gene (5 bases). The CDR3 runs 16 residues. V lost 5 bases to trimming and J lost 0 bases, with 14 bases between them. Germline lookup yields CDR1 LNHDA and CDR2 SQIVND (reference sequence). The CDR3 sequence is CASSHEGRYSNQPQHF. CDR3 nucleotide sequence: TGTGCCAGTAGTCATGAGGGACGGTATAGCAATCAGCCCCAGCATTTT.

The chain couples TRBV5-1 to TRBJ2-2; D unresolved. This CDR3 has 12 amino acids. Germline CDR1 and CDR2: SGHRS and YFSETQ. Trimming stripped 0 bases from V and 6 bases from J, with 3 bases between. DNA for the CDR3: TGCGCCAGCAGCTTGGTGGCCGGGGAGCTGTTTTTT. It specifies CASSLVAGELFF.